This T cell receptor (beta chain) was recovered during a study of Graves' ophthalmopathy and Graves' hyperthyroidism. Germline V gives CDR1 MNHNS, CDR2 SASEGT. CDR3 length: 14 amino acids. Trimming cost V 5 bases and J 2 bases; bases outside gene matches: 5. This clonotype was seen many times. Researchers took RNA transcripts and amplified TCR beta CDR3 regions from them. Second-round multiplex PCR came after a first-round RT-PCR that employed HTBI primers. TCRdb reprocessed the multiplex PCR reads via MiXCR and lists one record per CDR3 protein. Of a few hundred thousand distinct CDR3 sequences detected, about 18% appear once; the ten largest clones hold 2.4%.

The sequence derives from an adult woman with stable Graves' hyperthyroidism. The chain combines TRBV6-1 with TRBJ1-2; TRBD1 matches at 7 bases. Specimen: peripheral blood. The CDR3 sequence: CASSIGGANYGYTF. The CDR3 DNA reads TGTGCCAGCAGTATAGGGGGCGCCAACTATGGCTACACCTTC.